The entry that follows covers one T cell receptor (beta chain) sequence. This sample was included in a study of blood T cell repertoires in COVID-19. Study summary: Both acute and convalescent COVID-19 samples were obtained from the United States, Italy and Spain. Sources were T cells, B-cell-depleted T cells, or PBMCs; the material itself was cDNA or gDNA.

The CDR3 totals 15 residues. V gave up 4 bases and J gave up 8 bases; unmatched junction bases: 2. Germline V gene sequence: CDR1 SGHTA, CDR2 FQGNSA. Authors' methods: Reference gene primer amplification gave estimated nucleated cell counts. Using immunoSEQ multiplex PCR, the repertoire was profiled, and TCRdb retains in-frame clones only, with some absent. The V and J calls and the clone size are those of that table, but D and trimming were determined from the DNA. The table lists 300,000 or so clones, approximately 88% of them singletons. This clonotype originated in a woman aged 25 to 39 who had recovered from COVID-19. The specimen was peripheral blood. The V gene is TRBV7-2, the J gene TRBJ2-1; 16 nucleotides align to TRBD2. The CDR3 sequence: CASSSGLAGGYEQFF. CDR3 DNA sequence: TGTGCCAGCAGCTCGGGACTAGCGGGGGGGTATGAGCAGTTCTTC. The whole variable domain, filled in from reference TRBV7-2 and TRBJ2-1, reads GAGVSQSPSNKVTEKGKDVELRCDPISGHTALYWYRQSLGQGLEFLIYFQGNSAPDKSGLPSDRFSAERTGGSVSTLTIQRTQQEDSAVYLCASSSGLAGGYEQFFGPGTRLTVL.